This is a list of T cell receptor beta chains from one sample in a study of blood T cell repertoires in COVID-19. Here immunoSEQ multiplex PCR was the method, and the copy in TCRdb shows in-frame clones only, minus some. The repertoire holds under 200,000 clones, with 86% as singletons. What was sequenced was peripheral blood. The receptor set was obtained from an elderly woman in a cohort sampled during active or convalescent COVID-19. Both conserved end residues are part of each CDR3. D genes are given only for firm matches. Size tells how often a clone was seen (once, few, many) or the class of an expanded clone, and some rows leave it out.

abundance	v_gene	d_gene	j_gene	CDR3nt	CDR3aa
few	TRBV18	.	TRBJ1-3	TGTGCCAGCTCACCACTGGGCTTCCAGAGCTCTGGAAACACCATATATTTT	CASSPLGFQSSGNTIYF
few	TRBV19	.	TRBJ2-1	TGTGCCAGTAGTAACGTTGTCAGGGGCCTCTCCTACAATGAGCAGTTCTTC	CASSNVVRGLSYNEQFF
.	TRBV12-3/TRBV12-4	TRBD1	TRBJ1-5	TGTGCCAGCAGTACAGGGGCAAATCAGCCCCAGCATTTT	CASSTGANQPQHF
.	TRBV27	.	TRBJ2-5	TGTGCCAGCAGAAATCTGGGGGCTAGGGAGACCCAGTACTTC	CASRNLGARETQYF
.	TRBV2	TRBD1	TRBJ2-6	TGTGCCAGCAGTGTAGGGACAGACTCTGGGGCCAACGTCCTGACTTTC	CASSVGTDSGANVLTF
.	TRBV24-1	.	TRBJ1-3	TGTGCCACCAGCGACAGTGTTAGTAGGACCATATATTTT	CATSDSVSRTIYF
.	TRBV28	.	TRBJ1-3	TGTGCCAGCAGTTTTTCGAGGGAAGCGAAAGGAAACACCATATATTTT	CASSFSREAKGNTIYF
.	TRBV30	TRBD1	TRBJ1-3	TGTGCCTGGAGTCCCCCCGGGACAGGGTACCCTGGAAACACCATATATTTT	CAWSPPGTGYPGNTIYF
.	TRBV5-6	TRBD1	TRBJ1-6	TGTGCCAGCAGCTTGGCCAGGGGGAACTATAATTCACCCCTCCACTTT	CASSLARGNYNSPLHF
.	TRBV7-2	.	TRBJ1-2	TGTGCCAGCAGCCTTCCAGGCATCTATGGCTACACCTTC	CASSLPGIYGYTF
.	TRBV7-2	.	TRBJ1-1	TGTGCCAGCAGCTTACAGGGGTCGGTTCAAGCTTTCTTT	CASSLQGSVQAFF
few	TRBV4-1	TRBD2	TRBJ2-3	TGCGCCAGCAGCCAAGTGTATGGACTAGCGGCAAGCACAGATACGCAGTATTTT	CASSQVYGLAASTDTQYF
.	TRBV28	TRBD2	TRBJ2-3	TGTGCCAGCAGTTCACCCTCTAGCGGGGTCGTAGATACGCAGTATTTT	CASSSPSSGVVDTQYF
few	TRBV29-1	TRBD1	TRBJ1-1	TGCAGCGTGGCAGGGCGTAGGCAGGGGGCGTTTTTCTTT	CSVAGRRQGAFFF
.	TRBV7-2	TRBD2	TRBJ2-7	TGTGCCAGCAGCGAAACTAGCGGGGGGCCCTACGAGCAGTACTTC	CASSETSGGPYEQYF
.	TRBV29-1	TRBD1	TRBJ2-3	TGCAGCGTCCGACAGGGGGCGAGCGATACGCAGTATTTT	CSVRQGASDTQYF
.	TRBV24-1	TRBD1	TRBJ1-6	TGTGCCACCAGTGATTCAAGACAGGGGGCGTCTTCACCCCTCCACTTT	CATSDSRQGASSPLHF
.	TRBV10-3	.	TRBJ1-1	TGTGCCATCAGTGAGTCCCGGGGTAGGAACACTGAAGCTTTCTTT	CAISESRGRNTEAFF
.	TRBV19	.	TRBJ2-4	TGTGCCAGTAGGTTACAGGGTTCGATGGACATTCAGTACTTC	CASRLQGSMDIQYF
.	TRBV7-2	.	TRBJ2-1	TGTGCCAGCAGCTTAGTTGCGGGTCTAGGAAGCGTAGGTGAGCAGTTCTTC	CASSLVAGLGSVGEQFF
.	TRBV28	TRBD1	TRBJ1-4	TGTGCCAGCAGTTTACACGGGACAGTAAGTTATAATGAAAAACTGTTTTTT	CASSLHGTVSYNEKLFF
.	TRBV18	TRBD1	TRBJ2-7	TGTGCCAGCTCAGACAGGGTGTCCGAGCAGTACTTC	CASSDRVSEQYF
.	TRBV4-3	.	TRBJ1-1	TGCGCCAGCAGCCACGTAGCGAACACTGAAGCTTTCTTT	CASSHVANTEAFF
.	TRBV7-9	.	TRBJ1-5	TGTGCCAGCAGCTCGTTCAATCAGCCCCAGCATTTT	CASSSFNQPQHF
.	TRBV10-2	TRBD1	TRBJ2-4	TGCGCCAGCAGTACCGAGCAGGGGGTGGTAAACATTCAGTACTTC	CASSTEQGVVNIQYF
.	TRBV19	TRBD2	TRBJ2-4	TGTGCCAGTAGCCAAGCGGGGGAAAAAAACATTCAGTACTTC	CASSQAGEKNIQYF
.	TRBV4-1	TRBD1	TRBJ1-6	TGCGCCAGCAGCCAACCTGAGACTGGGACAGGGGGGGAATCACCCCTCCACTTT	CASSQPETGTGGESPLHF
.	TRBV28	TRBD1	TRBJ1-3	TGTGCCAGCAGTGGTACCCAGGGGGCAGGAAACACCATATATTTT	CASSGTQGAGNTIYF
.	TRBV5-1	TRBD2	TRBJ2-1	TGCGCCAGCAGCTTCCTAGCGGGTGATGAGCAGTTCTTC	CASSFLAGDEQFF
.	TRBV30	.	TRBJ1-6	TGTGCCTGGAGTGGTCAGGGTCTGAGCAATTCACCCCTCCACTTT	CAWSGQGLSNSPLHF
few	TRBV5-4	.	TRBJ1-1	TGTGCCAGCAGCCCCCGGACAACACAGAACACTGAAGCTTTCTTT	CASSPRTTQNTEAFF
.	TRBV7-7	TRBD2	TRBJ2-5	TGTGCCAGCAGTTCGGGACTAGCGGGAGGGAACCAGTACTTC	CASSSGLAGGNQYF
.	TRBV10-2	TRBD2	TRBJ2-3	TGCGCCAGCTCCACCCGCGGGGGGGGCACAGATACGCAGTATTTT	CASSTRGGGTDTQYF
.	TRBV2	TRBD1	TRBJ1-2	TGTGCCAGCAGTGAAGGGACAGGGTGGGATGGCTACACCTTC	CASSEGTGWDGYTF
few	TRBV5-1	TRBD1	TRBJ1-1	TGCGCCAGCAGCTTGAACCAGGGACAGGGATCTGAAGCTTTCTTT	CASSLNQGQGSEAFF
.	TRBV7-9	TRBD2	TRBJ2-1	TGTGCCAGCAGCCCCACTAGCGGTATCTACAATGAGCAGTTCTTC	CASSPTSGIYNEQFF
once	TRBV19	TRBD1	TRBJ1-6	TGTGCCAGTAGTTCCCGTCGGGTGGCAGGGGGTAATTCACCCCTCCACTTT	CASSSRRVAGGNSPLHF
.	TRBV27	.	TRBJ2-2	TGTGCCAGCAGATGGCAGGGGTTAGGGACCGGGGAGCTGTTTTTT	CASRWQGLGTGELFF
.	TRBV7-8	.	TRBJ1-1	TGTGCCAGCAGCTTAAATGCGGGGGCGATCACTGAAGCTTTCTTT	CASSLNAGAITEAFF
.	TRBV4-1	.	TRBJ2-3	TGCGCCAGCAGCCAAGTAAACAGGGTCACAGATACGCAGTATTTT	CASSQVNRVTDTQYF
few	TRBV5-1	TRBD1	TRBJ1-5	TGCGCCAGCAGCCTTGGACAGGGCCTCAATCAGCCCCAGCATTTT	CASSLGQGLNQPQHF
.	TRBV24-1	TRBD1	TRBJ1-2	TGTGCCACCAGTGACCCCTCCGGGACAGGAAACTATGGCTACACCTTC	CATSDPSGTGNYGYTF
.	TRBV21-1	.	TRBJ1-4	TGTGCCAGCAGCTCAATAATGCCCGGTAATGGTGAAAAACTGTTTTTT	CASSSIMPGNGEKLFF
.	TRBV20-1	TRBD2	TRBJ2-1	TGCAGTGCTAGTAGGCGGGGGAGTTCGTACAATGAGCAGTTCTTC	CSASRRGSSYNEQFF
once	TRBV10-3	TRBD1	TRBJ1-1	TGTGCCATCAGTGAGTCGGAGGGACAGGGGCTCCGGGATAGCACTGAAGCTTTCTTT	CAISESEGQGLRDSTEAFF
.	TRBV19	TRBD1	TRBJ1-1	TGTGCCAGTAGTCCCTGGCCGACAGGGCTAAACACTGAAGCTTTCTTT	CASSPWPTGLNTEAFF
.	TRBV9	.	TRBJ1-2	TGTGCCAGCAGCGTAGTCCCCGACAGGAAAAATGGCTACACCTTC	CASSVVPDRKNGYTF
few	TRBV2	.	TRBJ1-5	TGTGCCAGCAGTGAACAGGGCGGGGATCAGCCCCAGCATTTT	CASSEQGGDQPQHF
.	TRBV6-5	TRBD2	TRBJ2-5	TGTGCCAGCAGTTTGGGCGGGGGAGAGACCCAGTACTTC	CASSLGGGETQYF
.	TRBV30	.	TRBJ1-5	TGTGCCTGGAGCCACAGGCGACTCAATCAGCCCCAGCATTTT	CAWSHRRLNQPQHF
.	TRBV11-2	TRBD2	TRBJ2-1	TGTGCCAGCAGAGGAACTAGCGACAATGAGCAGTTCTTC	CASRGTSDNEQFF
once	TRBV2	.	TRBJ2-5	TGTGCCACCGCCCCCTTGCGTGAGACCCAGTACTTC	CATAPLRETQYF